This T cell receptor (beta chain) is drawn from a study of early T cells in non-severe SARS-CoV-2 infection. Study at large: Sequenced bulk RNA came from whole blood that was unsorted, and chains were unpaired. Findings and caveats of the study: Private and CD4 specificities were missed by VDJdb matching, skewed to anti-spike CD8.

The length of the CDR3 is 14 residues. The V end was cut by 7 bases, the J end by 6 bases, with 16 bases between. This clonotype was observed at least ten times. Its antigen is undetermined. Individual cDNA molecules received unique molecular identifiers during library preparation. TCRdb fed the 5' RACE reads into MiXCR, producing one record per CDR3 protein. Among 25,000 to 35,000 distinct CDR3 sequences listed, 5.2% were seen once. The receptor was derived from an adult who was a healthcare worker with PCR-confirmed SARS-CoV-2 infection or an uninfected control (not recorded which). The gene calls are TRBV12-3 or TRBV12-4 and TRBJ2-1; D remains ambiguous. What was sequenced was whole blood. For the CDR3, the DNA is TGTGCCAGCATCCTCCAACGCGGCGTCAATGAGCAGTTCTTC. It codes for CASILQRGVNEQFF.